This TCR beta chain was retrieved from a study of T-cell reconstitution after alpha-beta-depleted transplantation in children. Study results and caveats: T-cell numbers and diversity, one year after transplant, stemmed largely from T cells that were newly produced. Expanded clones from the graft, numbering several hundred, reportedly supplied alpha-beta T cells about two months after transplant. Some patients' high day-60 TCRbeta diversity was traced to surviving recipient T cells and thymic progenitors.

The sample holds a few counts of this clonotype. Its specificity is unknown. The TCRbeta library was prepared with unique molecular identifiers. A single record per CDR3 protein comes from TCRdb applying MiXCR to the PCR reads. The sample shows 500,000 to 750,000 distinct CDR3 sequences, 10% to 15% of them seen only once. Trimming took off 5 bases at V and 4 bases at J, with 22 bases between the two ends. The CDR3 is 16 amino acids. The germline CDR1 and CDR2 sequences are DFQATT and SNEGSKA (reference sequence). This sequence originates from a male patient younger than 18 who had a stem cell transplant for acute myeloid leukemia, so the T cells may come from the graft donor. Here the sequenced sample was PBMCs, mostly from graft donor cells, taken 360 days after TCRalphabeta/CD19-depleted stem cell transplant. J is TRBJ2-3 and V is TRBV20-1; tentative D call: TRBD2 (6 bases). CDR3 DNA sequence: TGCAGTGCTTCCCTTAGGGTGTTGCGGGGAGCAGATACGCAGTATTTT. Its protein is CSASLRVLRGADTQYF.